This T cell receptor (beta chain) was sequenced for a study of T cells in Graves' hyperthyroidism and ophthalmopathy. RNA transcripts served as the template for amplifying TCR beta CDR3 regions. TCR CDR3 regions were first amplified by RT-PCR with HTBI primers. TCRdb re-called the multiplex PCR reads through MiXCR, storing one row per CDR3 protein. The table lists 350,000 to 400,000 distinct CDR3 sequences, about 15% of them singletons. This CDR3 contains 13 residues. With 6 bases removed from V and 5 bases from J, the gap between germline ends came to 13 bases. CDR1 is MDHEN, CDR2 SYDVKM, per germline. Points from the study as a whole: Classification by a 13 V-J model distinguished ophthalmopathy from stable hyperthyroidism.

Hyperthyroidism, newly diagnosed and lasting under 2 months, affected patients aged 18 to 65. This clonotype was seen many times. What it recognizes is unknown. The genes are TRBV28 and TRBJ1-2; possibly TRBD1 for D (5 bases). The sequence was obtained from a woman under 40 with Graves' hyperthyroidism. Sequenced input: blood. The chain's CDR3 is CASRQREGYGYTF. In nucleotides, the CDR3 is TGTGCCAGCAGGCAGCGCGAGGGGTATGGCTACACCTTC.